This T cell receptor beta chain appears in the sequencing data of a study of blood T cell repertoires in COVID-19. Clones were read by immunoSEQ multiplex PCR, and TCRdb kept only the in-frame ones, dropping some. The data hold around 20,000 clones, with over 65% observed a single time. The V and J ends lost 6 bases and 7 bases, in that order; junction bases with no gene match: 1. The CDR3 consists of 13 residues. This TCR was recovered from a human donor in a cohort sampled during active or convalescent COVID-19. Sequenced sample: peripheral blood. The chain joins TRBV12-3 or TRBV12-4 to TRBJ1-3; TRBD1 aligns across 12 bases. The CDR3 coding sequence is TGTGCCAGCAGGGGGACAGGGGGCAACACCATATATTTT. Translated: CASRGTGGNTIYF.